This is a list of T cell receptor beta chains from one sample in a study of radiation and T cells in renal cell carcinoma. TCRdb's table, derived via immunoSEQ multiplex PCR, lists solely in-frame clones and lacks some. Of 150,000 or so clones detected, less than 90% appear once; the ten largest clones hold 4.1%. Material: blood, obtained from a patient whose treatment included radiotherapy and nephrectomy. All receptors derive from a woman in her 70s with renal cell carcinoma. Both conserved end residues are part of each CDR3. D genes are given only for firm matches. Not every row has a clone size; where given, it reads once, few, many or a size class.

abundance: .; v_gene: TRBV9; j_gene: TRBJ2-3; d_gene: .; CDR3aa: CASSSSVADTQYF; CDR3nt: TGTGCCAGCAGCTCTAGCGTTGCAGATACGCAGTATTTT
abundance: .; v_gene: TRBV7-9; j_gene: TRBJ1-4; d_gene: TRBD1; CDR3aa: CASSSSRGTNEKLFF; CDR3nt: TGTGCCAGCAGCTCCTCCAGGGGGACTAATGAAAAACTGTTTTTT
abundance: .; v_gene: TRBV27; j_gene: TRBJ1-5; d_gene: TRBD1; CDR3aa: CASSSTGGQNQPQHF; CDR3nt: TGTGCCAGCAGTTCGACGGGGGGACAGAATCAGCCCCAGCATTTT
abundance: .; v_gene: TRBV10-3; j_gene: TRBJ1-5; d_gene: .; CDR3aa: CAIPDDQPQHF; CDR3nt: TGTGCCATCCCCGACGATCAGCCCCAGCATTTT
abundance: .; v_gene: TRBV7-2; j_gene: TRBJ2-3; d_gene: .; CDR3aa: CASSLVGHLTDTQYF; CDR3nt: TGTGCCAGCAGCTTAGTAGGACATCTCACAGATACGCAGTATTTT
abundance: few; v_gene: TRBV30; j_gene: TRBJ1-2; d_gene: .; CDR3aa: CAWSRLEGYTF; CDR3nt: TGTGCCTGGAGTAGGCTGGAGGGCTACACCTTC
abundance: once; v_gene: TRBV30; j_gene: TRBJ2-5; d_gene: .; CDR3aa: CAWSQGTFEAQYF; CDR3nt: TGTGCCTGGAGTCAAGGGACATTCGAGGCCCAGTACTTC
abundance: few; v_gene: TRBV9; j_gene: TRBJ2-5; d_gene: TRBD2; CDR3aa: CASSALAGGRETQYF; CDR3nt: TGTGCCAGCAGCGCTCTAGCGGGGGGGCGTGAGACCCAGTACTTC
abundance: .; v_gene: TRBV18; j_gene: TRBJ2-1; d_gene: .; CDR3aa: CASSKTGPSYNEQFF; CDR3nt: TGTGCCAGCTCAAAAACAGGGCCCTCCTACAATGAGCAGTTCTTC
abundance: once; v_gene: TRBV5-4; j_gene: TRBJ2-7; d_gene: TRBD2; CDR3aa: CASSLAGGTSYEQYF; CDR3nt: TGTGCCAGCAGCTTGGCCGGGGGGACCTCCTACGAGCAGTACTTC
abundance: .; v_gene: TRBV28; j_gene: TRBJ2-5; d_gene: .; CDR3aa: CASSLYGSKGKTQYF; CDR3nt: TGTGCCAGCAGTTTATATGGGTCAAAGGGGAAGACCCAGTACTTC
abundance: .; v_gene: TRBV14; j_gene: TRBJ1-3; d_gene: TRBD1; CDR3aa: CASSQRQTGAPGNTIYF; CDR3nt: TGTGCCAGCAGCCAACGGCAGACAGGGGCGCCTGGAAACACCATATATTTT
abundance: .; v_gene: TRBV6-6; j_gene: TRBJ1-1; d_gene: .; CDR3aa: CASSYSDLPRIYF; CDR3nt: TGTGCCAGCAGTTACTCGGATCTACCCCGTATCTACTTT
abundance: .; v_gene: TRBV7-3; j_gene: TRBJ1-2; d_gene: .; CDR3aa: CASSPRGGANYGYTF; CDR3nt: TGTGCCAGCAGCCCCCGGGGGGGAGCTAACTATGGCTACACCTTC
abundance: .; v_gene: TRBV28; j_gene: TRBJ1-1; d_gene: .; CDR3aa: CASRGPPMNTEAFF; CDR3nt: TGTGCCAGCAGAGGGCCCCCGATGAACACTGAAGCTTTCTTT
abundance: .; v_gene: TRBV6-5; j_gene: TRBJ1-4; d_gene: .; CDR3aa: CASTPRGDEKLFF; CDR3nt: TGTGCCAGCACCCCCAGGGGTGATGAAAAACTGTTTTTT
abundance: once; v_gene: TRBV5-4; j_gene: TRBJ1-2; d_gene: .; CDR3aa: CASSLAGGTGYTF; CDR3nt: TGTGCCAGCAGCTTGGCGGGGGGGACTGGCTACACCTTC
abundance: .; v_gene: TRBV7-9; j_gene: TRBJ2-7; d_gene: TRBD2; CDR3aa: CASSLAGTRDYEQYF; CDR3nt: TGTGCCAGCAGCTTAGCCGGGACTAGAGACTACGAGCAGTACTTC
abundance: .; v_gene: TRBV6-1; j_gene: TRBJ2-1; d_gene: .; CDR3aa: CASSDLRGRTNHRSEQFF; CDR3nt: TGTGCCAGCAGTGACCTCCGAGGAAGGACTAACCACCGGAGTGAGCAGTTCTTC
abundance: .; v_gene: TRBV7-9; j_gene: TRBJ2-1; d_gene: TRBD1; CDR3aa: CASSIWDREKDNEQFF; CDR3nt: TGTGCCAGCAGCATCTGGGACAGGGAGAAGGACAATGAGCAGTTCTTC
abundance: .; v_gene: TRBV5-8; j_gene: TRBJ2-7; d_gene: .; CDR3aa: CASREKWGDEQYF; CDR3nt: TGTGCCAGCAGGGAAAAGTGGGGGGACGAGCAGTACTTC
abundance: few; v_gene: TRBV19; j_gene: TRBJ1-1; d_gene: .; CDR3aa: CASSIDRNTEAFF; CDR3nt: TGTGCCAGTAGTATTGACAGGAACACTGAAGCTTTCTTT
abundance: .; v_gene: TRBV27; j_gene: TRBJ1-2; d_gene: .; CDR3aa: CASSLRLNGNFNYGYTF; CDR3nt: TGTGCCAGCAGTTTACGGTTGAACGGCAATTTTAACTATGGCTACACCTTC
abundance: .; v_gene: TRBV5-1; j_gene: TRBJ1-2; d_gene: .; CDR3aa: CASSLEGLNYGYTF; CDR3nt: TGCGCCAGCAGCTTGGAGGGGCTGAACTATGGCTACACCTTC
abundance: .; v_gene: TRBV10-2; j_gene: TRBJ1-2; d_gene: TRBD1; CDR3aa: CASSGGQGRDGYTF; CDR3nt: TGCGCCAGCAGTGGTGGACAGGGAAGGGATGGCTACACCTTC
abundance: .; v_gene: TRBV2; j_gene: TRBJ2-2; d_gene: .; CDR3aa: CASKWGSTGELFF; CDR3nt: TGTGCCAGCAAATGGGGTTCCACCGGGGAGCTGTTTTTT
abundance: .; v_gene: TRBV30; j_gene: TRBJ1-6; d_gene: .; CDR3aa: CAWSVIWLDNSPLHF; CDR3nt: TGTGCCTGGAGTGTCATCTGGCTCGATAATTCACCCCTCCACTTT
abundance: few; v_gene: TRBV18; j_gene: TRBJ1-1; d_gene: .; CDR3aa: CASSLTVNTEAFF; CDR3nt: TGTGCCAGCTCGCTAACAGTGAACACTGAAGCTTTCTTT